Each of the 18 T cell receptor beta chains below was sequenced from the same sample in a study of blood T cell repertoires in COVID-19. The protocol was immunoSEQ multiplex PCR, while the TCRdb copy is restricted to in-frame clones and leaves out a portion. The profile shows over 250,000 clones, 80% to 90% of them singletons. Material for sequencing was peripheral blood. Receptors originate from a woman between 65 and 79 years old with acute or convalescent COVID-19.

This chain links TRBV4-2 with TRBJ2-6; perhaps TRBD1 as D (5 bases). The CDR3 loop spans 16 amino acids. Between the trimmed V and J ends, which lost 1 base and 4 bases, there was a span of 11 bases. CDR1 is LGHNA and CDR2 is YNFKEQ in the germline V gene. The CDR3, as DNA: TGTGCCAGCAGCCAAGCCCTCCAGGGAGGGGCCAACGTCCTGACTTTC. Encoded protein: CASSQALQGGANVLTF.

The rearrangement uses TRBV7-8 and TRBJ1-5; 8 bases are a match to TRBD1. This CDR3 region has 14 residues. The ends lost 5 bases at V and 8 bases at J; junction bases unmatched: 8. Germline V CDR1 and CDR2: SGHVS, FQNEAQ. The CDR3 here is CASSVRGTGEPQHF. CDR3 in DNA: TGTGCCAGCAGCGTCCGAGGGACAGGCGAGCCCCAGCATTTT. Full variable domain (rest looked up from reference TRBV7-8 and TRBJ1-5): GAGVSQSPRYKVAKRGQDVALRCDPISGHVSLFWYQQALGQGPEFLTYFQNEAQLDKSGLPSDRFFAERPEGSVSTLKIQRTQQEDSAVYLCASSVRGTGEPQHFGDGTRLSIL.

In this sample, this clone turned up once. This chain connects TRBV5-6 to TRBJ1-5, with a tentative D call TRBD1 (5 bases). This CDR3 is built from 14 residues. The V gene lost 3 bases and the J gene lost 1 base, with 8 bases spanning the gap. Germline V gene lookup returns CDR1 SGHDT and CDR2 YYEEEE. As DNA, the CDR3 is TGTGCCAGCAGCTCAGGGCTGAGCAATCAGCCCCAGCATTTT. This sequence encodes CASSSGLSNQPQHF.

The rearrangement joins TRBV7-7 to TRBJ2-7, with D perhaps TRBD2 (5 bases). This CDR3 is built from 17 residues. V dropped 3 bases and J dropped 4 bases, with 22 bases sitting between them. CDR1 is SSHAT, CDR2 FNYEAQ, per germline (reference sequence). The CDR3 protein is CASSFPTGRTADYEQYF. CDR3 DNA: TGTGCCAGCAGCTTCCCGACCGGACGGACTGCTGATTACGAGCAGTACTTC.

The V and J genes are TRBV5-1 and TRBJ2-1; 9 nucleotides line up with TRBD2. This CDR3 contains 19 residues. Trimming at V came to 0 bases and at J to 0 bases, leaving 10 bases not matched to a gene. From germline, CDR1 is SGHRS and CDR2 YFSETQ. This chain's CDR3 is CASSLVGGTSKSSYNEQFF. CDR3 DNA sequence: TGCGCCAGCAGCTTGGTAGGAGGGACTAGCAAAAGCTCCTACAATGAGCAGTTCTTC.

CDR3 loop: CASSPAGGGFKETQYF. The CDR3 DNA follows: TGTGCCAGCAGCCCCGCAGGGGGCGGCTTCAAAGAGACCCAGTACTTC. The chain uses TRBV5-4 and TRBJ2-5, with TRBD1 matching over 8 bases. After removal of 4 bases from V and 3 bases from J, the junction contained 11 bases not matched to a gene. The CDR3 covers 16 residues. Germline V gives CDR1 SGHNT, CDR2 YYREEE (reference sequence).

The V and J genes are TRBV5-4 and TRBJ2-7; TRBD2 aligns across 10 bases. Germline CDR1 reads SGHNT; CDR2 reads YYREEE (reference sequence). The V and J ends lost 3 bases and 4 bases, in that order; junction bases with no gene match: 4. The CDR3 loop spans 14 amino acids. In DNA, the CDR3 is TGTGCCAGCAGCTCTAGCGGGGGCCAGTACGAGCAGTACTTC. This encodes CASSSSGGQYEQYF.

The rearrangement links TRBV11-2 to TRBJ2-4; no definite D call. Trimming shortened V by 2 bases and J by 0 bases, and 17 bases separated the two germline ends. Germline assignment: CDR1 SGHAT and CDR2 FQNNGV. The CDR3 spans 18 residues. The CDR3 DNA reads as TGTGCCAGCAGCTTAATGTCGATGCCAGGCCTAGCCAAAAACATTCAGTACTTC. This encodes CASSLMSMPGLAKNIQYF. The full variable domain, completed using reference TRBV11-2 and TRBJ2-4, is EAGVAQSPRYKIIEKRQSVAFWCNPISGHATLYWYQQILGQGPKLLIQFQNNGVVDDSQLPKDRFSAERLKGVDSTLKIQPAKLEDSAVYLCASSLMSMPGLAKNIQYFGAGTRLSVL.

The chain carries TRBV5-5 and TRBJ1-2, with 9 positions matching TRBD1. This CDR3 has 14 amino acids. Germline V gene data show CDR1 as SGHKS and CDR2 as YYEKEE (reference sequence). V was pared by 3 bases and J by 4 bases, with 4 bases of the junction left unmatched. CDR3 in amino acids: CASSSDRGIYGYTF. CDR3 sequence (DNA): TGTGCCAGCAGCTCTGACAGGGGGATCTATGGCTACACCTTC.

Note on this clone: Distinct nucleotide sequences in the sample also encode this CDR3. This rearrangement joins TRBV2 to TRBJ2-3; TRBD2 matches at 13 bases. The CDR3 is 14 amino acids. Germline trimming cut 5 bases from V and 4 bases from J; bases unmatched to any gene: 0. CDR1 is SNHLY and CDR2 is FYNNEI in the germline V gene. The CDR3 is CASSTSGGADTQYF. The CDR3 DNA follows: TGTGCCAGCAGTACTAGCGGGGGGGCAGATACGCAGTATTTT.

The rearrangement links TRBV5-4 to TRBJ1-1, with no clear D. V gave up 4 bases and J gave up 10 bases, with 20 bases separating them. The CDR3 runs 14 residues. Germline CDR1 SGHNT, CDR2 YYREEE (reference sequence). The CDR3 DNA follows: TGTGCCAGCAGCCGAGGCGGGGAGAGTGTTGGAGCTTTCTTT. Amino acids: CASSRGGESVGAFF. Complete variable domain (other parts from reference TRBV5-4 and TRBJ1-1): ETGVTQSPTHLIKTRGQQVTLRCSSQSGHNTVSWYQQALGQGPQFIFQYYREEENGRGNFPPRFSGLQFPNYSSELNVNALELDDSALYLCASSRGGESVGAFFGQGTRLTVV.

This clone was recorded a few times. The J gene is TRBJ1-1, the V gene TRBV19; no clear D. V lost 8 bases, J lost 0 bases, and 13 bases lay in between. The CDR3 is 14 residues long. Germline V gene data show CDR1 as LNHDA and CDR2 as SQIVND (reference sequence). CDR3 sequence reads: CASARGVLNTEAFF. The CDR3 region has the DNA TGTGCCAGTGCCCGAGGAGTACTGAACACTGAAGCTTTCTTT. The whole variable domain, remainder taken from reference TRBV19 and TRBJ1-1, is DGGITQSPKYLFRKEGQNVTLSCEQNLNHDAMYWYRQDPGQGLRLIYYSQIVNDFQKGDIAEGYSVSREKKESFPLTVTSAQKNPTAFYLCASARGVLNTEAFFGQGTRLTVV.

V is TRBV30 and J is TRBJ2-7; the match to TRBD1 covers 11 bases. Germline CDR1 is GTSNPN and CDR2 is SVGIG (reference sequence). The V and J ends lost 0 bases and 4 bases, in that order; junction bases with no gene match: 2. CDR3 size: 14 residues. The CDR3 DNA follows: TGTGCCTGGAGTGTCGGGACAGGGGGTTACGAGCAGTACTTC. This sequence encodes CAWSVGTGGYEQYF.

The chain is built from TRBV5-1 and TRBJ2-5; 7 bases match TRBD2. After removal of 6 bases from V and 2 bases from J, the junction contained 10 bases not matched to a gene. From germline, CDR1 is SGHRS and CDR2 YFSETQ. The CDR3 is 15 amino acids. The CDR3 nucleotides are TGCGCCAGCAAGAATTTGGGGGGGGATCAAGAGACCCAGTACTTC. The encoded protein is CASKNLGGDQETQYF.

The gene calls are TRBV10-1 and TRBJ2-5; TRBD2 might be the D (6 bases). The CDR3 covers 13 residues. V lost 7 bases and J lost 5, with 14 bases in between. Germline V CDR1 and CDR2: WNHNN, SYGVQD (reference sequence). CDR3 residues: CASTQQGGETQYF. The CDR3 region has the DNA TGCGCCAGCACCCAACAAGGAGGGGAGACCCAGTACTTC.

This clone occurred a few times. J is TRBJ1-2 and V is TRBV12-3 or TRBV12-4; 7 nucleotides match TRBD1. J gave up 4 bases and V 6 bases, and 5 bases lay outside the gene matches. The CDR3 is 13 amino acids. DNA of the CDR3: TGTGCCAGCAGCATTGGGACAGTCTATGGCTACACCTTC. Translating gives CASSIGTVYGYTF.

The CDR3: CATSFGYRGNQPQHF. The CDR3 DNA reads as TGTGCCACCAGCTTCGGGTACAGGGGCAATCAGCCCCAGCATTTT. The chain links TRBV15 to TRBJ1-5; D is possibly TRBD1 (6 bases). Trimming removed 5 bases at V and 2 bases at J, with 13 bases between. CDR3 length equals 15 residues. Per the germline V gene, CDR1 is LNHNV and CDR2 is YYDKDF (reference sequence).

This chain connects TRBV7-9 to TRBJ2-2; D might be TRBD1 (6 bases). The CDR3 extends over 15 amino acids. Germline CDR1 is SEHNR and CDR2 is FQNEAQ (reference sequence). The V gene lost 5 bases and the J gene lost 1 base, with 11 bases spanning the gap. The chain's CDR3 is CASSKGVLNTGELFF. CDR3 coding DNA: TGTGCCAGCAGCAAGGGGGTCTTGAACACCGGGGAGCTGTTTTTT.